This is a list of T cell receptor beta chains from one sample in a study of identical twins. One entry per CDR3 protein, called by TCRdb with MiXCR from the 5' RACE reads. The sample carries about 660,000 distinct CDR3 sequences, 8% to 9% recorded once. The data also belong to a second study, concerning yellow fever vaccine responses in identical twins.

The specimen was PBMCs. The receptors were sampled from a young woman in good health. Each CDR3 is given with its conserved first and last residue. A D gene is named only where the DNA matches it firmly. Not all rows give a size; the values are once, few, many and, for expanded clones, a class.

TRBJ2-5,TRBV7-8,TRBD2,many,CASSLGAGGFSETQYF,TGTGCCAGCAGCTTAGGAGCGGGGGGTTTTTCAGAGACCCAGTACTTC
TRBJ2-7,TRBV5-1,.,.,CASSLRGADYEQYF,TGCGCCAGCAGCTTAAGGGGAGCGGATTACGAGCAGTACTTC
TRBJ2-5,TRBV12-3/TRBV12-4,TRBD1,once,CASSQAAGGETQYF,TGTGCCAGCAGTCAAGCGGCAGGGGGAGAGACCCAGTACTTC
TRBJ2-7,TRBV29-1,TRBD2,.,CSVDGTSGSYEQYF,TGCAGCGTTGACGGGACTAGCGGTTCCTACGAGCAGTACTTC
TRBJ2-1,TRBV7-9,TRBD2,.,CASSLGGTSPTNEQFF,TGTGCCAGCAGCTTAGGGGGGACTAGTCCGACCAATGAGCAGTTCTTC
TRBJ2-1,TRBV13,TRBD2,few,CASSLRLRAGVGSYNEQFF,TGTGCCAGCAGCCTAAGACTTCGAGCGGGAGTAGGATCCTACAATGAGCAGTTCTTC
TRBJ2-2,TRBV6-5,TRBD2,.,CASSYSSPSGSFGAGELFF,TGTGCCAGCAGTTACTCTAGTCCTAGCGGGAGTTTCGGAGCCGGGGAGCTGTTTTTT
TRBJ2-7,TRBV19,.,.,CASSKGLKWAYEQYF,TGTGCCAGTAGTAAAGGGCTAAAATGGGCCTACGAGCAGTACTTC
TRBJ1-2,TRBV7-9,.,many,CASSLVGREDGYTF,TGTGCCAGCAGCTTAGTCGGCAGGGAGGACGGCTACACCTTC
TRBJ2-2,TRBV28,.,.,CASSFGQGKPGELFF,TGTGCCAGCAGTTTTGGGCAGGGGAAGCCCGGGGAGCTGTTTTTT